This T cell receptor beta chain originates from a study of early stage breast cancer tumors. The CDR3 is 15 residues long. Losses at the gene ends were 8 bases for V and 1 base for J; bases not matched to a gene: 4. Per germline, CDR1 MGHRA and CDR2 YSYEKL. Clones were read by immunoSEQ multiplex PCR, and TCRdb kept only the in-frame ones, dropping some. The data show about 21,000 clones, 70% to 80% seen once. The sequence derives from a person in their sixties or seventies with breast cancer. Sequenced: blood. The chain has TRBV4-1 and TRBJ1-6; 8 bases are a match to TRBD1. CDR3 sequence: CASSTGVSYNSPLHF. The CDR3 region has the DNA TGCGCCAGCTCGACAGGGGTGTCCTATAATTCACCCCTCCACTTT.